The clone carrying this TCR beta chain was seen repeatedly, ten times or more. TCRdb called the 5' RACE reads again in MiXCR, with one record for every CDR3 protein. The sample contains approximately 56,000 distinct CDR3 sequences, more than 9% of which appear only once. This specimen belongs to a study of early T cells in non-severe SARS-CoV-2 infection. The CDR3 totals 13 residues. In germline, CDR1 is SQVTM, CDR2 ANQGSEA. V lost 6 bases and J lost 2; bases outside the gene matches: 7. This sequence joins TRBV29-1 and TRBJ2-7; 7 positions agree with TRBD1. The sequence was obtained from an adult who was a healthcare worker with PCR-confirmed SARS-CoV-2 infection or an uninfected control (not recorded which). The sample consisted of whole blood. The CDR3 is CSVTLQGTYEQYF. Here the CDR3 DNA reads TGCAGCGTCACTCTACAGGGGACCTACGAGCAGTACTTC.